Listed below are T cell receptor beta chains from one sample, sequenced in a study of blood T cell repertoires in COVID-19. The repertoire was sequenced with immunoSEQ multiplex PCR; TCRdb's copy has only in-frame clones and lacks some. The sample has over 450,000 clones, about 89% seen once. The sequencing input was peripheral blood. Every receptor here comes from a woman aged 45-60 years with COVID-19, enrolled during active disease. Each CDR3 is given with its conserved first and last residue. The order of the fields is CDR3 DNA, CDR3 protein, V gene, D gene, J gene, clone size. The D gene is left open where the match is weak. Size tells how often a clone was seen (once, few, many) or the class of an expanded clone, and some rows leave it out.

cdr3_nt: TGTGCCAGCAGCTTGCTCCGGCGGCTAGCTGACAATGAGCAGTTCTTC
cdr3_aa: CASSLLRRLADNEQFF
v_call: TRBV7-8
d_call: .
j_call: TRBJ2-1
clone_size: .

cdr3_nt: TGTGCCACCAGCAGAGATATCGCGTCTGGGGCCAACGTCCTGACTTTC
cdr3_aa: CATSRDIASGANVLTF
v_call: TRBV15
d_call: .
j_call: TRBJ2-6
clone_size: .

cdr3_nt: TGTGCCAGCAGCGTGGGGCAGGGGCAGCCCCAGCATTTT
cdr3_aa: CASSVGQGQPQHF
v_call: TRBV9
d_call: .
j_call: TRBJ1-5
clone_size: .

cdr3_nt: TGTGCCAGCATCGAGACAGGGGACCACACCATATATTTT
cdr3_aa: CASIETGDHTIYF
v_call: TRBV12-3/TRBV12-4
d_call: TRBD1
j_call: TRBJ1-3
clone_size: few

cdr3_nt: TGTGCCATCAAGGGGGAGAACACTGAAGCTTTCTTT
cdr3_aa: CAIKGENTEAFF
v_call: TRBV10-3
d_call: .
j_call: TRBJ1-1
clone_size: .

cdr3_nt: TGTGCCAGCAGTTTAGGGCCCGGGACAGGTGCTCCTGAAGCTTTCTTT
cdr3_aa: CASSLGPGTGAPEAFF
v_call: TRBV27
d_call: TRBD1
j_call: TRBJ1-1
clone_size: once

cdr3_nt: TGCGCCAGCAGTCTAGGGGGCGCACAAGATACGCAGTATTTT
cdr3_aa: CASSLGGAQDTQYF
v_call: TRBV5-1
d_call: TRBD1
j_call: TRBJ2-3
clone_size: .

cdr3_nt: TGCAGCGTTGAAGTATGGACTCGAGAATCCGGAAACACCATATATTTT
cdr3_aa: CSVEVWTRESGNTIYF
v_call: TRBV29-1
d_call: .
j_call: TRBJ1-3
clone_size: .

cdr3_nt: TGTGCCAGCAGCCTGCTATACGAGCAGTACTTC
cdr3_aa: CASSLLYEQYF
v_call: TRBV3-1/TRBV3-2
d_call: .
j_call: TRBJ2-7
clone_size: .

cdr3_nt: TGTGCCACCAGGCAGAGCCCGACAGGGTCTATTCAGCCCCAGCATTTT
cdr3_aa: CATRQSPTGSIQPQHF
v_call: TRBV15
d_call: TRBD1
j_call: TRBJ1-5
clone_size: .

cdr3_nt: TGTGCCAGTTCGACAGGGTACGACGAAGAGACCCAGTACTTC
cdr3_aa: CASSTGYDEETQYF
v_call: TRBV6-5
d_call: TRBD1
j_call: TRBJ2-5
clone_size: .

cdr3_nt: TGTGCCAGCAGCTTAGTTAGCGGGGGGAAGGAGACCCAGTACTTC
cdr3_aa: CASSLVSGGKETQYF
v_call: TRBV7-2
d_call: TRBD2
j_call: TRBJ2-5
clone_size: .

cdr3_nt: TGTGCCACCAGTACAGACCTAAACACTGAAGCTTTCTTT
cdr3_aa: CATSTDLNTEAFF
v_call: TRBV24-1
d_call: .
j_call: TRBJ1-1
clone_size: once

cdr3_nt: TGTGCCAGTAGTACCCTAGGAGTGGGGCTCACTGAAGCTTTCTTT
cdr3_aa: CASSTLGVGLTEAFF
v_call: TRBV19
d_call: .
j_call: TRBJ1-1
clone_size: .

cdr3_nt: TGTGCCAGCAGCGTCTACTCAGGGGAGAGCAATCAGCCCCAGCATTTT
cdr3_aa: CASSVYSGESNQPQHF
v_call: TRBV5-6
d_call: .
j_call: TRBJ1-5
clone_size: .

cdr3_nt: TGTGCCAGCAGTTGGGTGGGAGCGGAGCAGTACTTC
cdr3_aa: CASSWVGAEQYF
v_call: TRBV6-5
d_call: .
j_call: TRBJ2-7
clone_size: .

cdr3_nt: TGTGCCAGTAGTCCCCTGAATCAGCCCCAGCATTTT
cdr3_aa: CASSPLNQPQHF
v_call: TRBV19
d_call: .
j_call: TRBJ1-5
clone_size: .

cdr3_nt: TGTGCCAGCAGCTTAGCAGGGGCAGGTTCCTACGAGCAGTACTTC
cdr3_aa: CASSLAGAGSYEQYF
v_call: TRBV7-2
d_call: .
j_call: TRBJ2-7
clone_size: .

cdr3_nt: TGTGCCAGCAGCAGGATAGTCGACTATGGCTACACCTTC
cdr3_aa: CASSRIVDYGYTF
v_call: TRBV12-3/TRBV12-4
d_call: .
j_call: TRBJ1-2
clone_size: .

cdr3_nt: TGTGCCAGCAGTGAACAACAGGGAACTGAAGCTTTCTTT
cdr3_aa: CASSEQQGTEAFF
v_call: TRBV6-1
d_call: .
j_call: TRBJ1-1
clone_size: .

cdr3_nt: TGTGCCACCGGACAGAATAGCAATCAGCCCCAGCATTTT
cdr3_aa: CATGQNSNQPQHF
v_call: TRBV6-5
d_call: .
j_call: TRBJ1-5
clone_size: .

cdr3_nt: TGCGCCAGCAGCTCGAGAGGAGGTGGTGTGGACACTGAAGCTTTCTTT
cdr3_aa: CASSSRGGGVDTEAFF
v_call: TRBV5-1
d_call: .
j_call: TRBJ1-1
clone_size: .

cdr3_nt: TGTGCCAGCAGCCAAGGATACAGGGGGGCCTCTGGAAACACCATATATTTT
cdr3_aa: CASSQGYRGASGNTIYF
v_call: TRBV4-2
d_call: TRBD1
j_call: TRBJ1-3
clone_size: .

cdr3_nt: TGTGCCACCAGTGACCCGGGGACTAGCGGGGGGCAAGGCTCCTACAATGAGCAGTTCTTC
cdr3_aa: CATSDPGTSGGQGSYNEQFF
v_call: TRBV24-1
d_call: TRBD2
j_call: TRBJ2-1
clone_size: .

cdr3_nt: TGTGCCAGCAGCGCATCCGCCAGGGGGAACACCGGGGAGCTGTTTTTT
cdr3_aa: CASSASARGNTGELFF
v_call: TRBV5-4
d_call: .
j_call: TRBJ2-2
clone_size: once

cdr3_nt: TGTGCCTGGAAGTATAGGGGGCGGACGGGCTATGGCTACACCTTC
cdr3_aa: CAWKYRGRTGYGYTF
v_call: TRBV30
d_call: TRBD1
j_call: TRBJ1-2
clone_size: .

cdr3_nt: TGTGCCTGGAGTGTGGGGGCTGGACAGCCCCAGCATTTT
cdr3_aa: CAWSVGAGQPQHF
v_call: TRBV30
d_call: .
j_call: TRBJ1-5
clone_size: .

cdr3_nt: TGTGCCAGCAGTTACCAATCGACAGGAGATCAGCCCCAGCATTTT
cdr3_aa: CASSYQSTGDQPQHF
v_call: TRBV6-5
d_call: .
j_call: TRBJ1-5
clone_size: .

cdr3_nt: TGTGCCGTCGGACAGGGGTTGAATCAGCCCCAGCATTTT
cdr3_aa: CAVGQGLNQPQHF
v_call: TRBV10-3
d_call: TRBD1
j_call: TRBJ1-5
clone_size: .

cdr3_nt: TGTGCCACCAGTGTGGGGAGGGCGGCAGACTTTTTCCCCTACGAGCAGTACTTC
cdr3_aa: CATSVGRAADFFPYEQYF
v_call: TRBV24-1
d_call: TRBD2
j_call: TRBJ2-7
clone_size: .

cdr3_nt: TGTGCCATCCTAAGGACAGTCGGGGCCAACGTCCTGACTTTC
cdr3_aa: CAILRTVGANVLTF
v_call: TRBV6-5
d_call: .
j_call: TRBJ2-6
clone_size: few

cdr3_nt: TGTGCCAGTGCCCGGGGGGGCACTTCTCAAGAGACCCAGTACTTC
cdr3_aa: CASARGGTSQETQYF
v_call: TRBV27
d_call: TRBD2
j_call: TRBJ2-5
clone_size: .

cdr3_nt: TGTGCCAGCAGCTCCCTACAGGCGTACTCCTACAATGAGCAGTTCTTC
cdr3_aa: CASSSLQAYSYNEQFF
v_call: TRBV5-5
d_call: .
j_call: TRBJ2-1
clone_size: .

cdr3_nt: TGTGCCAGCAGCTCCGGGACAGGGGCGACCTCTGGAAACACCATATATTTT
cdr3_aa: CASSSGTGATSGNTIYF
v_call: TRBV9
d_call: TRBD1
j_call: TRBJ1-3
clone_size: .

cdr3_nt: TGTGCCACCAGCAGAGACGTCTCCTACGAGCAGTACTTC
cdr3_aa: CATSRDVSYEQYF
v_call: TRBV15
d_call: .
j_call: TRBJ2-7
clone_size: few

cdr3_nt: TGTGCCAGCAGCCCTACCTTAGATACGCAGTATTTT
cdr3_aa: CASSPTLDTQYF
v_call: TRBV11-1
d_call: .
j_call: TRBJ2-3
clone_size: few

cdr3_nt: TGTGCCAGCTCACTCCCCTCGTCCCCTCGGGGTGATGGCTACACCTTC
cdr3_aa: CASSLPSSPRGDGYTF
v_call: TRBV18
d_call: .
j_call: TRBJ1-2
clone_size: .

cdr3_nt: TGTGCCAGTAGGAGAGACAGGGTCGAAGGCTACACCTTC
cdr3_aa: CASRRDRVEGYTF
v_call: TRBV19
d_call: TRBD1
j_call: TRBJ1-2
clone_size: .

cdr3_nt: TGTGCCAGCAGCTGGGAGGGAGCCAAAAACATTCAGTACTTC
cdr3_aa: CASSWEGAKNIQYF
v_call: TRBV5-6
d_call: TRBD2
j_call: TRBJ2-4
clone_size: .

cdr3_nt: TGTGCCACCAGTGATTTTGGACAGCCCCTGAAACTGTTTTTT
cdr3_aa: CATSDFGQPLKLFF
v_call: TRBV24-1
d_call: .
j_call: TRBJ1-4
clone_size: .

cdr3_nt: TGTGCCAGCAGCTTAGGGGAAGCAGGGACCGGGGAGCTGTTTTTT
cdr3_aa: CASSLGEAGTGELFF
v_call: TRBV7-7
d_call: .
j_call: TRBJ2-2
clone_size: few